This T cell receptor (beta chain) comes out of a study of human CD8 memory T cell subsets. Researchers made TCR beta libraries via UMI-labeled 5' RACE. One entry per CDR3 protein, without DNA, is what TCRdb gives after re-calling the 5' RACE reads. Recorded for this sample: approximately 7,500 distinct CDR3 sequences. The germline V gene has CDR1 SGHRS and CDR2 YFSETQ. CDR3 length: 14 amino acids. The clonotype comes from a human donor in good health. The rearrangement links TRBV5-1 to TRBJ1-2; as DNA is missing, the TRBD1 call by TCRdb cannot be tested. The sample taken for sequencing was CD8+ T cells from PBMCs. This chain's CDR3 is CASSLLGGEYGYTF. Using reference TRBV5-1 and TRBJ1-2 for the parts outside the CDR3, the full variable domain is KAGVTQTPRYLIKTRGQQVTLSCSPISGHRSVSWYQQTPGQGLQFLFEYFSETQRNKGNFPGRFSGRQFSNSRSEMNVSTLELGDSALYLCASSLLGGEYGYTFGSGTRLTVV.